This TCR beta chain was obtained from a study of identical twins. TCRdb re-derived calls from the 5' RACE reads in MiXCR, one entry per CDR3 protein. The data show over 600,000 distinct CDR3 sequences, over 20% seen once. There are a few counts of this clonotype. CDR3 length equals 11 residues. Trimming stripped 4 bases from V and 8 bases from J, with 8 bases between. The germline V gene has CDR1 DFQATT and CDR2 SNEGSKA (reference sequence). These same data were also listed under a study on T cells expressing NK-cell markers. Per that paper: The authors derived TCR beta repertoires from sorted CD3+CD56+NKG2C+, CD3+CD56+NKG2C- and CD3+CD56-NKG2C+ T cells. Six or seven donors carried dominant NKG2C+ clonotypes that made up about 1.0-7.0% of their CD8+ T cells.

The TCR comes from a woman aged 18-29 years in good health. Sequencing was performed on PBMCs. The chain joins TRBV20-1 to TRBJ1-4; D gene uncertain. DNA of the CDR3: TGCAGTGCTATCATAAACGAAAAACTGTTTTTT. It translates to CSAIINEKLFF.